A selection of T cell receptor beta chains follows, all from one sample in a study of cytomegalovirus exposure and HLA in healthy donors. Using immunoSEQ multiplex PCR, the repertoire was profiled, and TCRdb retains in-frame clones only, with some absent. Of 120,000 to 150,000 clones in the sample, roughly 79% were seen once. Source material: PBMCs. These TCRs come from a male donor in good health and CMV-seronegative. Each CDR3 is given with its conserved first and last residue. A D gene is named only where the DNA matches it firmly. Clone size is not always given. Where it is, it says once, few, many or a class for expanded clones.

CDR3nt: TGTGCCATCAGTGAGACACAGGGGGCTAAAGCTTTCTTT
CDR3aa: CAISETQGAKAFF
j_gene: TRBJ1-1
abundance: -
v_gene: TRBV10-3
d_gene: TRBD1

CDR3nt: TGCGCCAGCACTACAAAGGCTACGGGAGGCCCCTCCTACGAGCAGTACTTC
CDR3aa: CASTTKATGGPSYEQYF
j_gene: TRBJ2-7
abundance: -
v_gene: TRBV23-1
d_gene: TRBD2

CDR3nt: TGTGCCAGCAGCGTAGGACAGACCGGGGAGCTGTTTTTT
CDR3aa: CASSVGQTGELFF
j_gene: TRBJ2-2
abundance: large
v_gene: TRBV9
d_gene: -

CDR3nt: TGCGCCAGCAGCTTGGACGGACTTCCGGAGCAGTTCTTC
CDR3aa: CASSLDGLPEQFF
j_gene: TRBJ2-1
abundance: -
v_gene: TRBV5-1
d_gene: -

CDR3nt: TGCGCCAGCAGCTTAAATAGCGGGGGGTCCTACAATGAGCAGTTCTTC
CDR3aa: CASSLNSGGSYNEQFF
j_gene: TRBJ2-1
abundance: -
v_gene: TRBV5-1
d_gene: TRBD2

CDR3nt: TGTGCCACCAGCAGAGACCGGGGGACAGGGCAGAATGAGCAGTTCTTC
CDR3aa: CATSRDRGTGQNEQFF
j_gene: TRBJ2-1
abundance: -
v_gene: TRBV15
d_gene: TRBD1

CDR3nt: TGCGCCAGCAGCGGAGAGACAGGGTATACTGAAGCTTTCTTT
CDR3aa: CASSGETGYTEAFF
j_gene: TRBJ1-1
abundance: -
v_gene: TRBV5-1
d_gene: TRBD1

CDR3nt: TGTGCCATCAGTGAGTCGACCGGGGAATCACCCCTCCACTTT
CDR3aa: CAISESTGESPLHF
j_gene: TRBJ1-6
abundance: -
v_gene: TRBV10-3
d_gene: -

CDR3nt: TGTGCCAGCAGTGAAGTTCGGGGTTTGGTAGAGACCCAGTACTTC
CDR3aa: CASSEVRGLVETQYF
j_gene: TRBJ2-5
abundance: once
v_gene: TRBV6-1
d_gene: -

CDR3nt: TGTGCCAGCTCACCAGCAACGGACTTCTCTGGAAACACCATATATTTT
CDR3aa: CASSPATDFSGNTIYF
j_gene: TRBJ1-3
abundance: -
v_gene: TRBV18
d_gene: -

CDR3nt: TGTGCCAGCAGCCACAAAGGGACAGGGAGATACCACGAGCAGTACTTC
CDR3aa: CASSHKGTGRYHEQYF
j_gene: TRBJ2-7
abundance: -
v_gene: TRBV7-9
d_gene: TRBD1

CDR3nt: TGTGCCAGCAGCTTAGCGAGGCCCTTGCCGGGGTCAGATACGCAGTATTTT
CDR3aa: CASSLARPLPGSDTQYF
j_gene: TRBJ2-3
abundance: -
v_gene: TRBV7-2
d_gene: -

CDR3nt: TGTGCCAGTAGCCCTAGTGCGAATCCCTACAATGAGCAGTTCTTC
CDR3aa: CASSPSANPYNEQFF
j_gene: TRBJ2-1
abundance: -
v_gene: TRBV19
d_gene: -

CDR3nt: TGTGCCAGCTCACCCGGGGACAGCTCCTACAATGAGCAGTTCTTC
CDR3aa: CASSPGDSSYNEQFF
j_gene: TRBJ2-1
abundance: -
v_gene: TRBV18
d_gene: TRBD1

CDR3nt: TGCGCCAGCAGCCAACGGACTAGCGGCCACGAGCAGTACTTC
CDR3aa: CASSQRTSGHEQYF
j_gene: TRBJ2-7
abundance: -
v_gene: TRBV5-1
d_gene: TRBD2

CDR3nt: TGTGCCAGCAGTGCGGACAGTCAAGAGACCCAGTACTTC
CDR3aa: CASSADSQETQYF
j_gene: TRBJ2-5
abundance: -
v_gene: TRBV2
d_gene: -

CDR3nt: TGTGCCAGCAGCGTCGGGACAGGGTTCCGCGAGCAGTACTTC
CDR3aa: CASSVGTGFREQYF
j_gene: TRBJ2-7
abundance: -
v_gene: TRBV9
d_gene: TRBD1

CDR3nt: TGTGCCAGCAGCGGGAGGACAGGGGCTAACCAGCCCCAGCATTTT
CDR3aa: CASSGRTGANQPQHF
j_gene: TRBJ1-5
abundance: -
v_gene: TRBV7-2
d_gene: TRBD1

CDR3nt: TGTGCCAGCAGCCGATCCCGGGACAGAGAGTACAATGAGCAGTTCTTC
CDR3aa: CASSRSRDREYNEQFF
j_gene: TRBJ2-1
abundance: -
v_gene: TRBV5-6
d_gene: TRBD1